Listed below are T cell receptor beta chains from one sample, sequenced in a study of blood T cells in healthy people across ages. One entry per CDR3 protein results from TCRdb running MiXCR on the 5' RACE reads. The top ten clones hold 50% to 65% of a sample with approximately 350,000 distinct CDR3 sequences, over 45% of them seen once. Sequencing was performed on blood. The receptors were gathered from a man aged 55 to 70 in good health. CDR3s include the opening cysteine and the closing phenylalanine or tryptophan. Each record gives: V gene, clone size, J gene, D gene, CDR3 DNA, CDR3 protein. D genes are given only for firm matches. Expanded clones are given a class, and other clones once, few, many or no size at all.

TRBV10-3	few	TRBJ2-7	.	TGTGCCATCAGTGAGTCGGGTCAGGTCTCCTACGAGCAGTACTTC	CAISESGQVSYEQYF
TRBV18	few	TRBJ2-7	TRBD1	TGTGCCAGCTCACGTGGACAGGACATCTCCTACGAGCAGTACTTC	CASSRGQDISYEQYF
TRBV28	.	TRBJ2-6	.	TGTGCCAGCAGGCAGAGCTCTGGGGCCAACGTCCTGACTTTC	CASRQSSGANVLTF
TRBV4-3	.	TRBJ2-2	TRBD2	TGCGCCAGCAGCCAGCACCTCCTAGCGGGAGAGGTCGGGGAGCTGTTTTTT	CASSQHLLAGEVGELFF
TRBV29-1	.	TRBJ1-2	TRBD1	TGCAGCGTTGAAAGGGACAGGGGCGGGCACACCTTC	CSVERDRGGHTF
TRBV6-5	.	TRBJ2-3	.	TGTGCCAGCAGTTACGGTGGGTGCGGGACCATAGGTGCGGGTACGCAGTATTTT	CASSYGGCGTIGAGTQYF
TRBV29-1	.	TRBJ2-7	.	TGCAGCGTTGAAGGTCCCTCGGCCGACAATGAGCAGTACTTC	CSVEGPSADNEQYF
TRBV6-6	many	TRBJ2-3	.	TGTGCCAGCAGTTGGGTGGGGGAAGGCACAGATACGCAGTATTTT	CASSWVGEGTDTQYF
TRBV6-6	many	TRBJ1-2	TRBD1	TGTGCCAGCAGTGCCGGGACAGGGTGGGATGGCTACACCTTC	CASSAGTGWDGYTF
TRBV11-2	few	TRBJ2-7	TRBD2	TGTGCCAGCAGCAAGACAGGTTTGGAGCTGGCGGGAGGGTCCGACTACGAGCAGTACTTC	CASSKTGLELAGGSDYEQYF
TRBV15	.	TRBJ1-1	.	TGTGCCACCGGGCAGCTAAACACTGAAGCTTTCTTT	CATGQLNTEAFF
TRBV2	.	TRBJ2-7	.	TGTGCCAGCAAGAGGACTACCGGGTACGAGCAGTACTTC	CASKRTTGYEQYF
TRBV13	.	TRBJ2-4	.	TGTGCCAGCAGCTACCTTCCGGGACGGGGAGCCAAAAACATTCAGTACTTC	CASSYLPGRGAKNIQYF
TRBV6-5	.	TRBJ2-3	.	TGTGCCAGCAGTTACTCGAGGGGGAAAGATACGCAGTATTTT	CASSYSRGKDTQYF
TRBV27	.	TRBJ2-3	.	TGTGCCAGCAGTTCCAAAGCAGATACGCAGTATTTT	CASSSKADTQYF
TRBV7-6	.	TRBJ2-1	TRBD1	TGTGCCAGCAGCTTAAGACAGGGGGCCAAGGCTGAGCAGTTCTTC	CASSLRQGAKAEQFF
TRBV10-3	few	TRBJ2-1	.	TGTGCCATCAGTGAATCGAGTAATGAGCAGTTCTTC	CAISESSNEQFF
TRBV12-3/TRBV12-4	.	TRBJ1-3	.	TGTGCCAGCAGCACCACGGGCTCTGGAAACACCATATATTTT	CASSTTGSGNTIYF
TRBV29-1	once	TRBJ1-2	.	TGCAGCGTGCCCCAGGGAATCTATGGCTACACCTTC	CSVPQGIYGYTF
TRBV6-2/TRBV6-3	.	TRBJ2-5	.	TGTGCCAGCAGTTCCGCTCGGGGGAGGCCTTCGGGAGAGACCCAGTACTTC	CASSSARGRPSGETQYF
TRBV15	.	TRBJ2-3	.	TGTGCCACCAGCAGAGATGTGGACAGCACAGATACGCAGTATTTT	CATSRDVDSTDTQYF
TRBV12-3/TRBV12-4	.	TRBJ2-1	.	TGTGCCAGCGGCCCCCACAGGAATGAGCAGTTCTTC	CASGPHRNEQFF
TRBV7-8	.	TRBJ2-7	TRBD1	TGTGCCAGCAGCTTACCTCTACGACAGGGCCCCTACAATGAGCAGTACTTC	CASSLPLRQGPYNEQYF
TRBV4-3	few	TRBJ2-6	.	TGCGCCAGCAGCCAGGCTCATTACAATCCCTCTGGGGCCAACGTCCTGACTTTC	CASSQAHYNPSGANVLTF
TRBV12-3/TRBV12-4	.	TRBJ2-1	TRBD2	TGTGCCAGCAGTCTGATTTGGACTAGCGGGTCCCTGGGAGGGGCGTACAATGAGCAGTTCTTC	CASSLIWTSGSLGGAYNEQFF
TRBV7-2	.	TRBJ2-3	TRBD2	TGTGCCAGCAGCCCAGGACGAGCGGGGAGAGATACGCAGTATTTT	CASSPGRAGRDTQYF
TRBV20-1	.	TRBJ2-3	.	TGCAGCGCTAGCGGACCCGGGTGGGGGGCAGCCCTAGATACGCAGTATTTT	CSASGPGWGAALDTQYF
TRBV15	.	TRBJ1-4	.	TGTGCCACCAGCAGAGATAACAGGGTTTCGAATGAAAAACTGTTTTTT	CATSRDNRVSNEKLFF
TRBV5-1	once	TRBJ2-5	TRBD2	TGCGCCAGCAGTGGGACTAGCGGGAGCATGGAGCAGTACTTC	CASSGTSGSMEQYF
TRBV28	.	TRBJ2-5	.	TGTGCCAGCAGTTTAGGGTTGACCCAGTACTTC	CASSLGLTQYF
TRBV27	few	TRBJ2-1	.	TGTGCCAGCAAGTACAGCAGTGAGCAGTTCTTC	CASKYSSEQFF
TRBV10-3	many	TRBJ1-1	.	TGTGCCATCAGTGGACGTGTAGGCCTGGTTAACACTGAAGCTTTCTTT	CAISGRVGLVNTEAFF
TRBV3-1	.	TRBJ1-1	.	TGTGCCAGCACTCCAGGCCCCGTTCTGAACACTGAAGCTTTCTTT	CASTPGPVLNTEAFF
TRBV4-2	.	TRBJ2-7	.	TGTGCCAGCAGCCACGATAGGCAGGGGCGAAAGTACTTC	CASSHDRQGRKYF
TRBV28	.	TRBJ2-3	.	TGTGCCAGCAGTTTAGACGGCCCAGATACGCAGTATTTT	CASSLDGPDTQYF
TRBV29-1	.	TRBJ2-7	TRBD1	TGCAGCGTCCAGGGGGTCGGTTACGAGCAGTACTTC	CSVQGVGYEQYF
TRBV2	.	TRBJ2-5	TRBD1	TGTGCCAGCACGGGGGACAGGGGTTGGACCCAGTACTTC	CASTGDRGWTQYF
TRBV11-1	few	TRBJ2-1	.	TGTGCCAGCAGCCCTCTGGGGGTATACAATGAGCAGTTCTTC	CASSPLGVYNEQFF
TRBV5-4	.	TRBJ1-2	TRBD1	TGTGCCAGCAGCGCGGGACAGATCTATGGCTACACCTTC	CASSAGQIYGYTF
TRBV4-3	few	TRBJ2-1	.	TGCGCCAGCAGCCCCCAGGGGCCAGGGGCGTCCTACAATGAGCAGTTCTTC	CASSPQGPGASYNEQFF
TRBV21-1	once	TRBJ2-4	.	TGTGCCAGCAGCAAAGGAGATGAGCAGTACTTC	CASSKGDEQYF
TRBV28	.	TRBJ2-4	.	TGTGCCAGCAGTTTAGTGGGGGGCGCCGGCCACATTCAGTACTTC	CASSLVGGAGHIQYF
TRBV12-3/TRBV12-4	.	TRBJ2-3	TRBD2	TGTGCCAGCAGTGCCCAAAGCGGGGTTATGCAGTATTTT	CASSAQSGVMQYF
TRBV5-1	.	TRBJ2-7	.	TGCGCCAGCAGCCTCACCAAGCCCTCCTACGAGCAGTACTTC	CASSLTKPSYEQYF
TRBV20-1	.	TRBJ2-5	.	TGCAGTGCTAGAACCGGAGGGACCCAGTACTTC	CSARTGGTQYF
TRBV5-1	.	TRBJ2-7	TRBD2	TGCGCCAGCAGCGGGGCTAGCGGGAGCGCCTACAATGAGCAGTACTTC	CASSGASGSAYNEQYF
TRBV12-3/TRBV12-4	.	TRBJ1-6	.	TGTGCCAGCGGAAGGACAGAGGGCAATTCACCCCTCCACTTT	CASGRTEGNSPLHF